This T cell receptor (beta chain) is drawn from a study of blood T cell repertoires in COVID-19. The germline V gene encodes CDR1 KGHSH and CDR2 LQKENI. Trimming stripped 3 bases from V and 9 bases from J, with 24 bases between. CDR3 size: 17 residues. Libraries were prepared by immunoSEQ multiplex PCR; TCRdb keeps only in-frame clonotypes and omits some of them. Of about 280,000 clones listed, 70% to 90% are singletons. This chain joins TRBV18 and TRBJ2-1, with D tentatively TRBD2 (7 bases). The source is a woman in her 70s with acute or convalescent COVID-19. The sequencing input was peripheral blood. The CDR3 sequence: CASSPRPTGRGQGEQFF. CDR3 coding DNA: TGTGCCAGCTCACCCAGACCGACTGGGCGGGGGCAGGGTGAGCAGTTCTTC. The whole variable domain, remainder taken from reference TRBV18 and TRBJ2-1, is NAGVMQNPRHLVRRRGQEARLRCSPMKGHSHVYWYRQLPEEGLKFMVYLQKENIIDESGMPKERFSAEFPKEGPSILRIQQVVRGDSAAYFCASSPRPTGRGQGEQFFGPGTRLTVL.